There are a few counts of the clone carrying this TCR beta chain. Attachment of unique molecular identifiers was made to individual cDNA molecules. TCRdb recomputed calls from the 5' RACE reads with MiXCR, one row per CDR3 protein. The sample gives about 88,000 distinct CDR3 sequences, 15% of which show up once; 5.5% is in the top ten. The record originates from a study of early T cells in non-severe SARS-CoV-2 infection. Whole-study context: Sequencing of bulk RNA from unsorted whole blood was done, without chain pairing.

The receptor comes from an adult who was a healthcare worker with PCR-confirmed SARS-CoV-2 infection or an uninfected control (not recorded which). The sequencing sample was made of whole blood.

CDR3 loop: CASSQGAVRGTYEQYF. CDR3 sequence (DNA): TGCGCCAGCAGCCAAGGGGCCGTCCGGGGAACCTACGAGCAGTACTTC. The chain joins TRBV4-3 to TRBJ2-7, with a weak D call TRBD2 (5 bases). The germline gives CDR1 LGHNA, CDR2 YSLEER. V shed 1 base and J shed 2 bases, with 15 bases lying between them. CDR3 length: 16 amino acids.